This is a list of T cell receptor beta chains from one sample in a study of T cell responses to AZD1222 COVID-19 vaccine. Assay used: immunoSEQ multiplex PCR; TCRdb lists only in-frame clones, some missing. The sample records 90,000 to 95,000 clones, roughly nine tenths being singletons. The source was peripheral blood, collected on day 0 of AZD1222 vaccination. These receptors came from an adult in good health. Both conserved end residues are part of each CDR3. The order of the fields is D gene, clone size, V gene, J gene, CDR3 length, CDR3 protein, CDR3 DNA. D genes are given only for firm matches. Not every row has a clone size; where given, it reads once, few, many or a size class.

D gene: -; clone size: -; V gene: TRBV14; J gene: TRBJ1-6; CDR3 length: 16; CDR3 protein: CASSQSGHSYNSPLHF; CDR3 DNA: TGTGCCAGCAGCCAATCTGGTCACTCCTATAATTCACCCCTCCACTTT
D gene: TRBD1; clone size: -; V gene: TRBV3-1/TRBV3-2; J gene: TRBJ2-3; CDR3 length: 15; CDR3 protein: CASSPGTGVADTQYF; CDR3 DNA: TGTGCCAGCAGCCCTGGGACAGGGGTAGCAGATACGCAGTATTTT
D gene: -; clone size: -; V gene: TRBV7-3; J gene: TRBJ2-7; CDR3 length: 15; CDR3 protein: CASSLSQATEYEQYF; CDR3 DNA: TGTGCCAGCAGCCTATCGCAGGCTACCGAATACGAGCAGTACTTC
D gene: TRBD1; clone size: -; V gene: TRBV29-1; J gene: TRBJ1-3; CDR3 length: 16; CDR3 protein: CSVERTGMGSGNTIYF; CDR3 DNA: TGCAGCGTTGAAAGGACAGGGATGGGCTCTGGAAACACCATATATTTT
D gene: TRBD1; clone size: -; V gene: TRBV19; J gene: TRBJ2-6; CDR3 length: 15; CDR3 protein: CASSPDRAGANVLTF; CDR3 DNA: TGTGCCAGTAGTCCAGACAGGGCTGGGGCCAACGTCCTGACTTTC
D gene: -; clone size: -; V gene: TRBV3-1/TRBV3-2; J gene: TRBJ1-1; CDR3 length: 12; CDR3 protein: CASSQINTEAFF; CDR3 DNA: TGTGCCAGCAGCCAAATAAACACTGAAGCTTTCTTT
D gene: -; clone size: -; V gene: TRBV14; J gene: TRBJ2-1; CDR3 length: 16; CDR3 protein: CASSQRWSGTYNEQFF; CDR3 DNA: TGTGCCAGCAGCCAACGCTGGTCGGGGACGTACAATGAGCAGTTCTTC
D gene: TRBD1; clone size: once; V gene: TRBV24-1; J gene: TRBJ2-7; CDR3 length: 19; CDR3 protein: CATSDQGTGSFRGSYEQYF; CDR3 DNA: TGTGCCACCAGTGACCAAGGGACAGGTAGCTTTCGAGGCTCCTACGAGCAGTACTTC
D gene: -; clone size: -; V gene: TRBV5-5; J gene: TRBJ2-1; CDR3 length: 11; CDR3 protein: CASSFGGEQFF; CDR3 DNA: TGTGCCAGCAGCTTCGGGGGTGAGCAGTTCTTC
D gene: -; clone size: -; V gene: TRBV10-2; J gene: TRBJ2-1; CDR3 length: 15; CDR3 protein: CASSESERRRNEQFF; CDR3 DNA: TGCGCCAGCAGTGAGTCGGAAAGACGCCGCAATGAGCAGTTCTTC
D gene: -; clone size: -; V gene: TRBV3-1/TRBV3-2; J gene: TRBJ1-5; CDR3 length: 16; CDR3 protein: CASSQGRGRAGQPQHF; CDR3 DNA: TGTGCCAGCAGCCAAGGTCGGGGACGGGCCGGGCAGCCCCAGCATTTT
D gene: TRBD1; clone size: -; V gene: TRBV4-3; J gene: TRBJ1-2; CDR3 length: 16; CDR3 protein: CASSPDRTGGDYGYTF; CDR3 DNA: TGCGCCAGCAGCCCTGACAGGACAGGGGGCGACTATGGCTACACCTTC
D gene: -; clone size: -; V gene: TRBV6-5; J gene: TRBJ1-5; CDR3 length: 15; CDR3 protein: CASSRDSYSNQPQHF; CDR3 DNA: TGTGCCAGCAGCCGCGACAGCTATAGCAATCAGCCCCAGCATTTT